This T cell receptor (beta chain) was recorded in a study of blood T cell repertoires in COVID-19. Study in general: The cDNA or gDNA used as material had been derived from T cells, B-cell-depleted T cells, or PBMCs.

The protocol was immunoSEQ multiplex PCR, while the TCRdb copy is restricted to in-frame clones and leaves out a portion. Among some 110,000 clones listed, around four fifths were seen once. With V trimmed by 0 bases and J by 3 bases, 10 bases remained unmatched. The CDR3 spans 18 residues. Looked up from germline, CDR1 is SQVTM and CDR2 is ANQGSEA. In Seattle, patients joined the study during active infection and were tracked longitudinally. The receptor was isolated from an elderly man with COVID-19, enrolled during active disease. The rearrangement links TRBV29-1 to TRBJ2-1; 11 positions agree with TRBD2. Sequenced sample: peripheral blood. The CDR3 here is CSVEEGSGRVRVYNEQFF. CDR3 DNA: TGCAGCGTTGAAGAGGGTAGCGGGAGGGTGAGGGTCTACAATGAGCAGTTCTTC.